This paragraph reports one T cell receptor (beta chain). The count of this clone is one. The specificity of this receptor is unknown. Qualities for individual bases were not recorded, and no much larger clone is one base off. These data are taken from a study of identifying expanded T cells in peripheral blood (dated by TCRdb to between 2017 and 2020). Looking at the study overall: Separate aliquots of the same genomic DNA pool were sequenced to produce technical replicates, and four replicates were compared in pairs. Points the paper makes about the study in general: Approximately 1.2 differentially abundant clones were flagged by the binomial model between technical replicates, whereas about 16 and 20 were flagged over around two weeks and four weeks, respectively. Across all healthy donors, variance in clone template counts between approximately 2-week samples was found to increase significantly with total template count. The authors expected biological variance in healthy repertoires might increase further over much longer intervals such as months to years. The beta-binomial model significantly reduced the number of clones called differentially abundant and the false-positive rate across all healthy-donor time intervals.

During the collection period, no immune events, such as infections, were documented for the healthy donors. To calibrate time-dependent variance in a beta-binomial model of T-cell clone differential abundance, blood repertoires from healthy donors were used as a training cohort. The training cohort included 10 healthy donors, of whom 3 were female and 7 were male. On average the donors were 43 years old, and their ages spanned roughly 29 to 70 years. Whole blood was collected from each healthy donor at three time points spaced two weeks apart and obtained from a commercial supplier. For immunosequencing, genomic DNA was extracted from unsorted whole blood. From the germline V gene (reference sequence), CDR1 is LNHDA and CDR2 is SQIVND. The germline ends are 9 bases apart after V is trimmed by 4 bases and J by 4 bases. The cysteine opens and the phenylalanine closes a CDR3 of 13 amino acids. The read is trimmed to its CDR3 DNA, 39 bases read in frame from base 1.

TCRbeta CDR3 regions were profiled by bias-controlled multiplex PCR amplification of genomic DNA with the immunoSEQ Assay. The paper's data handling went like this. To quantify the absolute abundance of each unique TCRbeta CDR3 region, the sequences were collapsed and filtered. Differential abundance was tested with a binomial (Fisher-equivalent) model and with a beta-binomial model adding time-dependent variance fitted from healthy donors. Any clone with fewer than 5 combined templates was excluded, and a clone was called differentially abundant if its Benjamini-Hochberg FDR was below 0.01. Beta-binomial variance was modeled as a function of total template count across the two samples using the form v = (b*log(k)+a)^2. TCRdb retrieved this table from immuneACCESS and kept in-frame rearrangements only. Not all clones are present; in checked studies, unresolved V genes account for under half, and no reason is known for the remainder. V and J calls and clone size are those listed in that table; D and trimming were worked out from the DNA. In this sample the table shows about 130,000 clones, less than 90% of which occur a single time. Roughly 7.9% of the sample goes to the ten largest clones.

Sample: blood. The receptor was isolated from a person aged 18-69 years in good health. Recombination linked TRBV19 to TRBJ2-3, with the D gene too uncertain to name. The CDR3 reads CASSRSSADTQYF. The sequenced DNA is TGTGCCAGTAGTAGAAGTTCCGCAGATACGCAGTATTTT.